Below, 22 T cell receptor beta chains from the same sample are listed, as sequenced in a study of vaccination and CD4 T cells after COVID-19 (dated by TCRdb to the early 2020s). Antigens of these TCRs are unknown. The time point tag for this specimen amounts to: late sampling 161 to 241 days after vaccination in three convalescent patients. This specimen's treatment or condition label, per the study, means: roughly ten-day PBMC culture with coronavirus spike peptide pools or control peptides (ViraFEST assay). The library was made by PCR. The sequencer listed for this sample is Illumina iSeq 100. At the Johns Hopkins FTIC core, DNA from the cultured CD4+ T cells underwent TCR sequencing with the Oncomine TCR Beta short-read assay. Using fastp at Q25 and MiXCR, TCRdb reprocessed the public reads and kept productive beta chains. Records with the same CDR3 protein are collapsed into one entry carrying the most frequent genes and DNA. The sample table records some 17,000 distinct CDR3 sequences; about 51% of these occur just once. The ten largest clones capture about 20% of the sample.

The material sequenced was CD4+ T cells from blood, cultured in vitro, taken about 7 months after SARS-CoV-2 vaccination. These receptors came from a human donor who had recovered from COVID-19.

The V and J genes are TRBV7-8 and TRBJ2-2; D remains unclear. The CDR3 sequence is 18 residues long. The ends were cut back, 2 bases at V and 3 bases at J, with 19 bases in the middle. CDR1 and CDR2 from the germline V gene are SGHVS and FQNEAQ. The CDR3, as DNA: TGTGCCAGCAGCTTATCTGGCTGGGCAGATAAGTACACCGGGGAGCTGTTTTTT. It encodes CASSLSGWADKYTGELFF.

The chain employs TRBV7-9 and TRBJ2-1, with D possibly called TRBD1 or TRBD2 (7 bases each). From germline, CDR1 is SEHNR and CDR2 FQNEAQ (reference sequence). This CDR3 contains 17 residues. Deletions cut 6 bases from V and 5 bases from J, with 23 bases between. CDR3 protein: CASRGGVWAGEDNEQFF. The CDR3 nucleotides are TGTGCCAGCAGAGGGGGCGTGTGGGCGGGAGAAGACAATGAGCAGTTCTTC.

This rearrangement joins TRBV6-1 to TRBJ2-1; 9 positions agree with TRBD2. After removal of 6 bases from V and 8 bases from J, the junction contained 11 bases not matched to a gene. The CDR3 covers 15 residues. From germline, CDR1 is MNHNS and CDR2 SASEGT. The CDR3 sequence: CASSLPAGGGDEQFF. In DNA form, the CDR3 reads TGTGCCAGCAGCCTTCCGGCGGGGGGGGGCGATGAGCAGTTCTTC.

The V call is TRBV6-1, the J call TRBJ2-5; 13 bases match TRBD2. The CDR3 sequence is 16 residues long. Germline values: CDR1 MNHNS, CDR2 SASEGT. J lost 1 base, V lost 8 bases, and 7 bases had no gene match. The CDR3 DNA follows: TGTGCCAGCGGGGGGGGGACTAGCGGGGCCCAAGAGACCCAGTACTTC. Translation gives CASGGGTSGAQETQYF.

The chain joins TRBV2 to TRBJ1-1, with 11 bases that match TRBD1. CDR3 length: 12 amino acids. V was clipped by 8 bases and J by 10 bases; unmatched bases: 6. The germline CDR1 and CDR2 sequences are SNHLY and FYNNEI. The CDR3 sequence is CASFRTGGRAFF. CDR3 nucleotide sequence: TGTGCCAGCTTCCGGACAGGGGGCAGAGCTTTCTTT. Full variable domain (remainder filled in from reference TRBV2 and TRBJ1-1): EPEVTQTPSHQVTQMGQEVILRCVPISNHLYFYWYRQILGQKVEFLVSFYNNEISEKSEIFDDQFSVERPDGSNFTLKIRSTKLEDSAMYFCASFRTGGRAFFGQGTRLTVV.

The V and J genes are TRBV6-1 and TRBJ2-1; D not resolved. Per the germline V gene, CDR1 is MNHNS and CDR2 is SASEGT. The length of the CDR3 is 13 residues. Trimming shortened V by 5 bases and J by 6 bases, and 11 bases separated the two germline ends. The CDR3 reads CASSPGRSNEQFF. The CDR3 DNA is TGTGCCAGCAGTCCTGGACGGTCCAATGAGCAGTTCTTC.

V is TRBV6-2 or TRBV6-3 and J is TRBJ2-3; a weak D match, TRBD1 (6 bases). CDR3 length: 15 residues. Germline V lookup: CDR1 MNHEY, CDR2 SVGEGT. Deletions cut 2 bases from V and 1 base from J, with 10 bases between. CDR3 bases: TGTGCCAGCAGTTACAACAGGGATGGCACAGATACGCAGTATTTT. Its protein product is CASSYNRDGTDTQYF.

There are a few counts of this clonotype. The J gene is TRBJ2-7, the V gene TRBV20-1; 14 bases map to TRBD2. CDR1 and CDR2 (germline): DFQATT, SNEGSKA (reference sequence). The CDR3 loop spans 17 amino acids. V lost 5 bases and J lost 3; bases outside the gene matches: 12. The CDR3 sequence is CSALRLAGGPVGYEQYF. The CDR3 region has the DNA TGCAGTGCTCTCCGACTAGCGGGAGGGCCGGTGGGCTACGAGCAGTACTTC.

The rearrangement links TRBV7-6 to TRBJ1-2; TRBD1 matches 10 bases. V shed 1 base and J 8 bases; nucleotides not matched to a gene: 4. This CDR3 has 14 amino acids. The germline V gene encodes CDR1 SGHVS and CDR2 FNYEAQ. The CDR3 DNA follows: TGTGCCAGCAGCTTAGTGGCGACAGGGGGCGGCTACACCTTC. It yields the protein CASSLVATGGGYTF.

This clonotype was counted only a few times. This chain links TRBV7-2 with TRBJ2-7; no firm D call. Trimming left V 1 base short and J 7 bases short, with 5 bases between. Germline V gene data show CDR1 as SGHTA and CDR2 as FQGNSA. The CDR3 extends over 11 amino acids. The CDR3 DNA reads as TGTGCCAGCAGCTTAGTCCGGGAGCAGTACTTC. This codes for CASSLVREQYF.

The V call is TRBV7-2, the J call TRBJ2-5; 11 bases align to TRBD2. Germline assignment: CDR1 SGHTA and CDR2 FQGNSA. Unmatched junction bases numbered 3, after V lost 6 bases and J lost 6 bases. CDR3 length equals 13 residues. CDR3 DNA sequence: TGTGCCAGCAGTGGACTAGCGGGCCAGACCCAGTACTTC. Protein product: CASSGLAGQTQYF.

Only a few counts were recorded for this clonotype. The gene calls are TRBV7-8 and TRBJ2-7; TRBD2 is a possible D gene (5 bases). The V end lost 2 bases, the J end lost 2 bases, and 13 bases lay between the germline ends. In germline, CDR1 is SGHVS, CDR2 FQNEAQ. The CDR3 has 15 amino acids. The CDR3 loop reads CASSLSGIPPYEQYF. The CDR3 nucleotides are TGTGCCAGCAGCTTAAGCGGAATCCCCCCCTACGAGCAGTACTTC.

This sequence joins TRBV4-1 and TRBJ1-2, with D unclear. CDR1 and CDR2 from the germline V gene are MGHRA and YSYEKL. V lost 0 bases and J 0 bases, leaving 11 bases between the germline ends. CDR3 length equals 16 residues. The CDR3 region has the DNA TGCGCCAGCAGCCAAGAGATGAGTGAAGCTAACTATGGCTACACCTTC. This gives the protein CASSQEMSEANYGYTF.

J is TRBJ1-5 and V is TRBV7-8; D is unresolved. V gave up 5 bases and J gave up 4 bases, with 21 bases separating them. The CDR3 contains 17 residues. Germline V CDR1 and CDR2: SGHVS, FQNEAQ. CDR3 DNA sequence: TGTGCCAGCAGCACATCACCCCGGCGGGAGCGGAATCAGCCCCAGCATTTT. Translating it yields CASSTSPRRERNQPQHF.

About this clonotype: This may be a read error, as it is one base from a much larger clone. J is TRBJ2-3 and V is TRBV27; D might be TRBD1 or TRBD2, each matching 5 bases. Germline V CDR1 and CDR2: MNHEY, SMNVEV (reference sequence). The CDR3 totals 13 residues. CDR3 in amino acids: CASSFRGTDTRYF. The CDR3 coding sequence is TGTGCCAGCAGTTTTCGGGGCACAGATACGCGGTATTTT.

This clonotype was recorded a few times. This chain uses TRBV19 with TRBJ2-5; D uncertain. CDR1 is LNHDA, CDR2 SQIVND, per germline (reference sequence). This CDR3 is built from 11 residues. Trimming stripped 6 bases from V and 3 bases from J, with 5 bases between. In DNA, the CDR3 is TGTGCCAGTAGCCCCAAAGAGACCCAGTACTTC. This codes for CASSPKETQYF.

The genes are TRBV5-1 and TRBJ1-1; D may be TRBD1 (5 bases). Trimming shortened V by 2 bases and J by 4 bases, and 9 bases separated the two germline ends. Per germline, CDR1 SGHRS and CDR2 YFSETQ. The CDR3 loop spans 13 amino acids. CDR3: CASSFSRVTEAFF. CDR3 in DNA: TGCGCCAGCAGCTTTTCCAGGGTCACTGAAGCTTTCTTT.

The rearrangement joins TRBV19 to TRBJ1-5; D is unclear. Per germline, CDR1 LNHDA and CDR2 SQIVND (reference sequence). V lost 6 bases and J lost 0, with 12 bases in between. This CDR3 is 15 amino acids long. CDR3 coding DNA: TGTGCCAGTAGGGACGGCAGCTTTAGCAATCAGCCCCAGCATTTT. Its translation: CASRDGSFSNQPQHF. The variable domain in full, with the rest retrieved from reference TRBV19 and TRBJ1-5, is DGGITQSPKYLFRKEGQNVTLSCEQNLNHDAMYWYRQDPGQGLRLIYYSQIVNDFQKGDIAEGYSVSREKKESFPLTVTSAQKNPTAFYLCASRDGSFSNQPQHFGDGTRLSIL.

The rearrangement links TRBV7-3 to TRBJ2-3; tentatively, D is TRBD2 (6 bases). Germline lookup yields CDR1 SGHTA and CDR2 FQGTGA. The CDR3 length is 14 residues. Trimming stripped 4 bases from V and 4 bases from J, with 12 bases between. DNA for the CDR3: TGTGCCAGCAGCTCCGGCGGGGTCTCAGATACGCAGTATTTT. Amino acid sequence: CASSSGGVSDTQYF.

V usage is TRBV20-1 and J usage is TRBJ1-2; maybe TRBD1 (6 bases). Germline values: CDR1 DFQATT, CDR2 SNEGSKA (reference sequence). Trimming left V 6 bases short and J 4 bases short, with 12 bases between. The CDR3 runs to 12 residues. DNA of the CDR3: TGCAGTGCCCTGCGGGACATCTATGGCTACACCTTC. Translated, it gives CSALRDIYGYTF.

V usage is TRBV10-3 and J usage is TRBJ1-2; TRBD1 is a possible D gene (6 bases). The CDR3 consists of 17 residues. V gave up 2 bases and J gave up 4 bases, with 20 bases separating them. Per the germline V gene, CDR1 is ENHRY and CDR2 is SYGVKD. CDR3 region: CAISEGTGGSVVYGYTF. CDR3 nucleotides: TGTGCCATCAGTGAGGGGACGGGGGGCTCCGTTGTCTATGGCTACACCTTC.

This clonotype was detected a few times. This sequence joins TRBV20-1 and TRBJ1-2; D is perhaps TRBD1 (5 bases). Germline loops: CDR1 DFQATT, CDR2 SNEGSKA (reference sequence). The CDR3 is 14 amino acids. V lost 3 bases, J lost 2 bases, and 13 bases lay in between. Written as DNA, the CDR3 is TGCAGTGCTAGTAGCCCGACAGACAACTATGGCTACACCTTC. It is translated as CSASSPTDNYGYTF.